Sequencing of this T cell receptor beta chain was carried out in a study of cytomegalovirus exposure and HLA in healthy donors. The CDR3 runs 15 residues. V shed 4 bases, J shed 4 bases, and the junction held 9 bases outside the gene matches. Germline-derived CDR1 and CDR2 are SGHTA and FQGNSA. This clone was seen a handful of times. PCR was performed using 60 Vbeta and 13 Jbeta primers. Clones were read by immunoSEQ multiplex PCR, and TCRdb kept only the in-frame ones, dropping some. The table lists some 150,000 clones, about two thirds of them singletons, with about 2.7% in the top ten. This chain connects TRBV7-2 to TRBJ2-7, with 8 bases lining up with TRBD1. Material: PBMCs. The receptor's source is a woman aged 30 to 39 in good health and CMV-seronegative. CDR3 in amino acids: CASSSQTGVKYEQYF. CDR3 coding DNA: TGTGCCAGCAGCTCCCAGACAGGGGTTAAGTACGAGCAGTACTTC.